Each of the 30 T cell receptor beta chains below was sequenced from the same sample in a study of cytomegalovirus exposure and HLA in healthy donors. 60 Vbeta and 13 Jbeta primers were used in PCR. Assay used: immunoSEQ multiplex PCR; TCRdb lists only in-frame clones, some missing. The sample consists of 150,000 to 180,000 clones, over 75% of them appearing once. Sequenced sample: PBMCs. The source is a woman in her thirties or forties in good health and CMV-seropositive.

The chain recombines TRBV27 with TRBJ2-1, with TRBD2 identical over 10 bases. There are 20 residues in the CDR3. From germline, CDR1 is MNHEY and CDR2 SMNVEV (reference sequence). The V gene end was trimmed by 5 bases and the J gene end by 1 base; junction bases not matched to a gene: 17. The CDR3 is CASSPWFLAGVGMSYNEQFF. The CDR3, as DNA: TGTGCCAGCAGTCCCTGGTTCCTAGCGGGAGTTGGTATGTCCTACAATGAGCAGTTCTTC.

This chain links TRBV30 with TRBJ2-5; D is unclear. Trimming shortened V by 3 bases and J by 1 base, and 9 bases separated the two germline ends. The CDR3 has 13 residues. Per the germline V gene, CDR1 is GTSNPN and CDR2 is SVGIG (reference sequence). In DNA form, the CDR3 reads TGTGCCTGGAGGATGGCAGGCCAAGAGACCCAGTACTTC. Translating it yields CAWRMAGQETQYF. The full variable domain, rest sourced from reference TRBV30 and TRBJ2-5, is SQTIHQWPATLVQPVGSPLSLECTVEGTSNPNLYWYRQAAGRGLQLLFYSVGIGQISSEVPQNLSASRPQDRQFILSSKKLLLSDSGFYLCAWRMAGQETQYFGPGTRLLVL.

The V call is TRBV19, the J call TRBJ2-2; 7 bases line up with TRBD1. The germline V gene has CDR1 LNHDA and CDR2 SQIVND (reference sequence). The J segment lost 2 bases and the V segment lost 5 bases, leaving 17 bases of the junction unmatched. There are 19 residues in the CDR3. The CDR3 region is CASSDDIRDSRINTGELFF. CDR3 nucleotide sequence: TGTGCCAGTAGTGACGACATCCGGGACAGCCGAATTAACACCGGGGAGCTGTTTTTT.

The chain couples TRBV23-1 to TRBJ1-1; D gene uncertain. TRBV23-1 is noted as an ORF with a role that remains uncertain. This CDR3 is 16 amino acids long. The V end lost 2 bases, the J end lost 0 bases, and 13 bases lay between the germline ends. The CDR3 DNA reads as TGCGCCAGCAGTCAAGATGTTGGGGAGATGAACACTGAAGCTTTCTTT. This translates into CASSQDVGEMNTEAFF.

This rearrangement joins TRBV30 to TRBJ2-2; 10 bases fit TRBD2. The germline V gene has CDR1 GTSNPN and CDR2 SVGIG (reference sequence). Trimming removed 0 bases from V and 0 bases from J; junction bases left unmatched: 7. The CDR3 runs to 18 residues. The DNA for the CDR3 is TGTGCCTGGAGTGTGAGGTCTAGCGGGAGACCGAACACCGGGGAGCTGTTTTTT. As protein: CAWSVRSSGRPNTGELFF.

The chain links TRBV6-6 to TRBJ2-3, with D perhaps matching TRBD1 (6 bases). The germline V and J ends were trimmed by 11 bases and 4 bases, with 19 bases remaining between them. This CDR3 comprises 14 residues. Germline CDR1 is MNHNY and CDR2 is SVGAGI (reference sequence). The CDR3 spells CAARGNQGPDTQYF. In nucleotides, the CDR3 is TGTGCCGCTAGGGGGAACCAGGGGCCAGATACGCAGTATTTT.

The genes are TRBV7-9 and TRBJ2-5; TRBD2 matches 9 bases. The CDR3 runs to 14 residues. Germline trimming cut 3 bases from V and 5 bases from J; bases unmatched to any gene: 4. Germline CDR1 SEHNR, CDR2 FQNEAQ (reference sequence). The CDR3: CASSLAGGLETQYF. In DNA form, the CDR3 reads TGTGCCAGCAGCTTGGCGGGAGGGCTGGAGACCCAGTACTTC.

V is TRBV28 and J is TRBJ2-5; D is uncertain. CDR1 MDHEN and CDR2 SYDVKM come from the germline V gene. V lost 8 bases, J lost 2 bases, and 18 bases lay in between. The CDR3 contains 15 residues. CDR3 region: CASGVGSLPQETQYF. DNA for the CDR3: TGTGCCAGCGGAGTCGGGTCGCTCCCTCAAGAGACCCAGTACTTC.

This clone occurred a few times. CDR3 sequence (DNA): TGTGCCAGCAGTGAAGGGCAGGGTTTGGGAAAACTGTTTTTT. Its translation is CASSEGQGLGKLFF. V usage is TRBV6-1 and J usage is TRBJ1-4; tentative D call: TRBD1 (5 bases). Germline-derived CDR1 and CDR2 are MNHNS and SASEGT. V lost 1 base, J lost 10 bases, and 13 bases lay in between. The CDR3 runs 14 residues.

CDR3 loop: CATRGSFSGANVLTF. CDR3 DNA: TGCGCAACCCGGGGAAGTTTTTCTGGGGCCAACGTCCTGACTTTC. The V gene is TRBV5-1, the J gene TRBJ2-6, with D tentatively TRBD2 (5 bases). This CDR3 is 15 amino acids long. Germline CDR1 SGHRS, CDR2 YFSETQ.

A single count supports this clone. The J gene is TRBJ2-7, the V gene TRBV27, with D possibly TRBD2 on 7 matching bases. Trimming pared 5 bases from V and 2 bases from J, leaving 16 bases between. CDR1 and CDR2 from the germline V gene are MNHEY and SMNVEV (reference sequence). The CDR3 runs to 15 residues. CDR3 sequence (DNA): TGTGCCAGCAGTCTCCAGGCGGGGGACACCTACGAGCAGTACTTC. This sequence encodes CASSLQAGDTYEQYF.

This clone was seen a handful of times. The chain couples TRBV19 to TRBJ1-5; 7 nucleotides agree with TRBD1. Germline CDR1 is LNHDA and CDR2 is SQIVND (reference sequence). This CDR3 spans 14 amino acids. J lost 6 bases, V lost 1 base, and 3 bases had no gene match. The CDR3 region is CASSIGGTAQPQHF. Written as DNA, the CDR3 is TGTGCCAGTAGTATAGGAGGGACAGCTCAGCCCCAGCATTTT.

The count of this clone is one. The chain recombines TRBV6-6 with TRBJ1-3; 8 positions agree with TRBD1. The CDR3 is 16 residues long. Germline V CDR1 and CDR2: MNHNY, SVGAGI (reference sequence). Unmatched junction bases numbered 6, after V lost 2 bases and J lost 3 bases. The CDR3 coding sequence is TGTGCCAGCAGTTACCGGACAGGGCCAGATGGAAACACCATATATTTT. It specifies CASSYRTGPDGNTIYF.

This clone was recorded a few times. This chain links TRBV12-5 with TRBJ2-1; 7 nucleotides line up with TRBD2. CDR3 length equals 12 residues. The V gene's germline CDR1 is LGHNT and CDR2 FRNRAP. The trim removed 0 bases at V and 11 bases at J, leaving 1 base unmatched. CDR3 in DNA: TGTGCTAGTGGTTTGGTAGCGGGAAAGCAGTTCTTC. Protein product: CASGLVAGKQFF.

The chain carries TRBV30 and TRBJ1-2; D not resolved. The V gene lost 7 bases and the J gene lost 3 bases, with 15 bases spanning the gap. CDR1 is GTSNPN and CDR2 is SVGIG in the germline V gene (reference sequence). This CDR3 contains 13 residues. The CDR3 DNA is TGTGCCTTCCCGGGGAAGGGAGACTATGGCTACACCTTC. The encoded protein is CAFPGKGDYGYTF.

This clone was found a few times. The chain carries TRBV15 and TRBJ1-4; 7 bases agree with TRBD1. V trimming: 0 bases; J trimming: 4 bases; junction bases outside the gene matches: 5. Germline V gene data show CDR1 as LNHNV and CDR2 as YYDKDF (reference sequence). CDR3 length: 16 amino acids. The CDR3: CATSRDWGQFNEKLFF. The CDR3 nucleotides read TGTGCCACCAGCAGAGATTGGGGACAGTTTAATGAAAAACTGTTTTTT.

This chain links TRBV5-1 with TRBJ2-2; D perhaps matches TRBD1 (6 bases). The CDR3 loop spans 15 amino acids. Germline V gene lookup returns CDR1 SGHRS and CDR2 YFSETQ. Trimming removed 1 base from V and 6 bases from J, with 13 bases in between. CDR3 coding DNA: TGCGCCAGCAGCTTGAGGGCAGGGGACGCCGGGGAGCTGTTTTTT. It encodes CASSLRAGDAGELFF.

Remarks on this clone: Within the sample, other DNA sequences also encode this same CDR3. The chain is built from TRBV7-8 and TRBJ1-5; no clear D. V gave up 7 bases and J gave up 1 base, with 17 bases separating them. CDR3 length: 16 residues. Germline lookup yields CDR1 SGHVS and CDR2 FQNEAQ. The CDR3 here is CASTPSGWRSNQPQHF. The CDR3 bases are TGTGCCAGCACCCCTAGTGGGTGGCGCAGCAATCAGCCCCAGCATTTT. Based on the CDR3 plus reference TRBV7-8 and TRBJ1-5, the full variable domain is GAGVSQSPRYKVAKRGQDVALRCDPISGHVSLFWYQQALGQGPEFLTYFQNEAQLDKSGLPSDRFFAERPEGSVSTLKIQRTQQEDSAVYLCASTPSGWRSNQPQHFGDGTRLSIL.

In DNA form, the CDR3 reads TGTGCCAGTAACCGGGTAGGAGAGCACACTGAAGCTTTCTTT. It specifies CASNRVGEHTEAFF. The V gene is TRBV19, the J gene TRBJ1-1, with no clear D. V was cut by 7 bases and J by 3 bases, with 15 bases left in between. Germline CDR1 is LNHDA and CDR2 is SQIVND (reference sequence). The CDR3 is 14 residues long.

This clone was found once. The chain couples TRBV2 to TRBJ2-5, with 8 bases lining up with TRBD1. This CDR3 is built from 14 residues. The germline V gene encodes CDR1 SNHLY and CDR2 FYNNEI. V lost 6 bases, J lost 4 bases, and 7 bases stayed unmatched. The CDR3 sequence is CASRKTGATETQYF. CDR3 nucleotide sequence: TGTGCCAGCAGAAAGACAGGGGCAACAGAGACCCAGTACTTC. Full variable domain (outside the CDR3, taken from reference TRBV2 and TRBJ2-5): EPEVTQTPSHQVTQMGQEVILRCVPISNHLYFYWYRQILGQKVEFLVSFYNNEISEKSEIFDDQFSVERPDGSNFTLKIRSTKLEDSAMYFCASRKTGATETQYFGPGTRLLVL.

This clone has just one count. This chain uses TRBV11-3 with TRBJ2-7, with no clear D. The CDR3 runs to 14 residues. Germline CDR1 and CDR2: SGHNT and YENEEA. V gave up 6 bases and J gave up 2 bases, with 14 bases separating them. The CDR3 sequence is CASSPSAGTYEQYF. The CDR3 DNA is TGTGCCAGCAGTCCTTCCGCAGGAACCTACGAGCAGTACTTC.

This clone was picked up a small number of times. This chain uses TRBV19 with TRBJ1-1; D ambiguous. V was trimmed by 1 base and J by 10 bases, leaving 13 bases between them. CDR1 is LNHDA, CDR2 SQIVND, per germline (reference sequence). The CDR3 consists of 13 residues. Here the CDR3 DNA reads TGTGCCAGTAGTATAGTGCCGGACGGGAGAGCTTTCTTT. It encodes CASSIVPDGRAFF.

This clone has just one count. V gene TRBV7-6 combines with J gene TRBJ1-1; no clear D gene. The CDR3 runs 14 residues. From germline, CDR1 is SGHVS and CDR2 FNYEAQ. V lost 2 bases and J lost 1, with 8 bases in between. CDR3 protein: CASSLSGSNTEAFF. The DNA of the CDR3 is TGTGCCAGCAGCTTATCGGGTTCGAACACTGAAGCTTTCTTT.

This chain links TRBV30 with TRBJ2-2, with D uncertain. The germline CDR1 and CDR2 sequences are GTSNPN and SVGIG (reference sequence). This CDR3 spans 13 amino acids. V lost 1 base, J lost 1 base, and 4 bases lay in between. The DNA of the CDR3 is TGTGCCTGGAGTGAACAGAACACCGGGGAGCTGTTTTTT. Protein: CAWSEQNTGELFF.

This rearrangement joins TRBV5-1 to TRBJ2-3; perhaps TRBD2 as D (5 bases). Germline V lookup: CDR1 SGHRS, CDR2 YFSETQ. The V gene lost 5 bases and the J gene lost 1 base, with 11 bases spanning the gap. This CDR3 has 14 residues. The CDR3 loop reads CASSTRWGTDTQYF. DNA for the CDR3: TGCGCCAGCAGTACTAGGTGGGGCACAGATACGCAGTATTTT.

This sequence joins TRBV2 and TRBJ2-7; D gene ambiguous. V was trimmed by 6 bases and J by 0 bases, leaving 15 bases between them. CDR1 is SNHLY, CDR2 FYNNEI, per germline. CDR3 size: 15 residues. The CDR3 sequence: CASRKDNAPSYEQYF. CDR3 nucleotide sequence: TGTGCCAGCAGGAAAGACAACGCCCCCTCCTACGAGCAGTACTTC.

This clone turned up a few times. The chain is built from TRBV10-3 and TRBJ2-2, with TRBD2 as a possible D gene (6 bases). The CDR3 covers 15 residues. V was pared by 3 bases and J by 7 bases, with 15 bases between. Per germline, CDR1 ENHRY and CDR2 SYGVKD. This CDR3 is CAISDPGVGVGELFF. CDR3 DNA: TGTGCCATCAGTGATCCGGGAGTAGGGGTCGGGGAGCTGTTTTTT.

This chain uses TRBV7-9 with TRBJ2-1; TRBD2 aligns across 7 bases. Germline-derived CDR1 and CDR2 are SEHNR and FQNEAQ (reference sequence). The V gene end was trimmed by 5 bases and the J gene end by 3 bases; junction bases not matched to a gene: 7. The CDR3 extends over 15 amino acids. CDR3 sequence reads: CASSTLAVFYNEQFF. The DNA of the CDR3 is TGTGCCAGCAGCACCCTAGCGGTGTTCTACAATGAGCAGTTCTTC.

The V call is TRBV15, the J call TRBJ1-3; D not resolved. Germline assignment: CDR1 LNHNV and CDR2 YYDKDF (reference sequence). The V gene lost 4 bases and the J gene lost 0 bases, with 7 bases spanning the gap. The CDR3 runs 14 residues. CDR3 amino acids: CATSNDISGNTIYF. CDR3 DNA sequence: TGTGCCACCAGCAATGACATCTCTGGAAACACCATATATTTT.

This clone was detected once. The rearrangement links TRBV7-3 to TRBJ2-5, with TRBD2 identical over 7 bases. This CDR3 spans 15 amino acids. The trim removed 2 bases at V and 0 bases at J, leaving 3 bases unmatched. The germline gives CDR1 SGHTA, CDR2 FQGTGA. CDR3 sequence: CASSLGGLNQETQYF. In DNA, the CDR3 is TGTGCCAGCAGCTTAGGGGGACTAAACCAAGAGACCCAGTACTTC.